Shown below are 6 T cell receptor beta chains from a single sample sequenced in a study of control samples from healthy donors and cancer patients. Repertoires were generated with immunoSEQ multiplex PCR, while TCRdb's copy carries only in-frame clones and drops some. The sample has about 160,000 clones, roughly 94% seen once. What was sequenced was PBMCs. The receptors were sampled from a man between 60 and 75 years old with colorectal cancer.

This clone was observed a few times. The chain links TRBV27 to TRBJ1-5; D gene uncertain. V was shortened by 4 bases and J by 5 bases, with 9 bases between the two germline ends. This CDR3 is built from 13 residues. Germline V lookup: CDR1 MNHEY, CDR2 SMNVEV (reference sequence). The CDR3 DNA reads as TGTGCCAGCAGTTATTCGAACCATCAGCCCCAGCATTTT. It encodes CASSYSNHQPQHF.

This rearrangement joins TRBV18 to TRBJ1-4, with D perhaps TRBD1 (5 bases). The germline gives CDR1 KGHSH, CDR2 LQKENI. CDR3 length: 16 residues. Trimming took 2 bases from V and 0 from J, leaving 10 bases between them. CDR3 nucleotide sequence: TGTGCCAGCTCACCAACGCAGGGTACAACTAATGAAAAACTGTTTTTT. It yields the protein CASSPTQGTTNEKLFF.

The CDR3 sequence is CASSSGEAGITTNEKLFF. The CDR3 DNA follows: TGTGCCAGCAGCAGTGGGGAGGCAGGGATTACAACTAATGAAAAACTGTTTTTT. This rearrangement joins TRBV21-1 to TRBJ1-4. TRBV21-1 is noted as a pseudogene. The CDR3 extends over 18 amino acids.

The V call is TRBV5-5, the J call TRBJ2-4; no definite D call. The CDR3 has 13 residues. V shed 0 bases and J shed 7 bases, with 8 bases lying between them. In germline, CDR1 is SGHKS, CDR2 YYEKEE (reference sequence). The CDR3 here is CASSLEGLNIQYF. DNA of the CDR3: TGTGCCAGCAGCTTGGAGGGTCTGAACATTCAGTACTTC. Complete variable domain (other parts from reference TRBV5-5 and TRBJ2-4): DAGVTQSPTHLIKTRGQQVTLRCSPISGHKSVSWYQQVLGQGPQFIFQYYEKEERGRGNFPDRFSARQFPNYSSELNVNALLLGDSALYLCASSLEGLNIQYFGAGTRLSVL.

Note on this clone: The same CDR3 arises from other DNA sequences in this sample as well. The chain recombines TRBV24-1 with TRBJ1-2, with D uncertain. Trimming cost V 3 bases and J 3 bases, with 4 bases left between them. Germline loops: CDR1 KGHDR, CDR2 SFDVKD. The CDR3 runs 12 residues. CDR3 sequence reads: CATSDRYYGYTF. The CDR3 nucleotides read TGTGCCACCAGTGATAGGTACTATGGCTACACCTTC.

The genes are TRBV6-2 or TRBV6-3 and TRBJ2-5, with D tentatively TRBD1 or TRBD2 (5 bases each). Germline V gene data show CDR1 as MNHEY and CDR2 as SVGEGT. The CDR3 is 15 amino acids. Trimming removed 6 bases from V and 2 bases from J, with 16 bases in between. The CDR3 loop reads CASSRRDALQETQYF. The CDR3 bases are TGTGCCAGCAGCCGCCGGGACGCACTGCAAGAGACCCAGTACTTC.